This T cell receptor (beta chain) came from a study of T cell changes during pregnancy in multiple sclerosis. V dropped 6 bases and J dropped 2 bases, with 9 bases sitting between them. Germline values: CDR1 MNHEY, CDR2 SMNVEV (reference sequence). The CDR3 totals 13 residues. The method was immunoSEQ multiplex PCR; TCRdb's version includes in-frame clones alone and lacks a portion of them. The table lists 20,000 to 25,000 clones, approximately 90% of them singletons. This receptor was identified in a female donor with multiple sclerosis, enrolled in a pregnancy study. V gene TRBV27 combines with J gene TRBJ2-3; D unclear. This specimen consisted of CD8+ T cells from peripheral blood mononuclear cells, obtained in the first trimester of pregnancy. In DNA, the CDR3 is TGTGCCAGCAGCCAAAGCAACACAGATACGCAGTATTTT. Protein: CASSQSNTDTQYF.